This T cell receptor (beta chain) is drawn from a study of T cells after yellow fever vaccination. This CDR3 is built from 16 residues. The germline V and J ends were trimmed by 2 bases and 4 bases, with 16 bases remaining between them. The germline CDR1 and CDR2 sequences are WNHNN and SYGVQD (reference sequence). A single record per CDR3 protein comes from TCRdb applying MiXCR to the 5' RACE reads. The sample has roughly 500,000 distinct CDR3 sequences; 15% to 20% are singletons. The receptor was isolated from a young man who received the YFV17D yellow fever vaccine. Sequencing used PBMCs, obtained 15 days after the yellow fever booster vaccination. The chain carries TRBV10-1 and TRBJ2-3; possibly TRBD2 for D (6 bases). As DNA, the CDR3 is TGCGCCAGCAGTGAGAGACGGGACTTAGGATCAGATACGCAGTATTTT. This encodes CASSERRDLGSDTQYF.